The 3 T cell receptor beta chains listed next were all sequenced from one sample in a study of cytomegalovirus exposure and HLA in healthy donors. The primer mix had 60 Vbeta and 13 Jbeta primers. Clones were read by immunoSEQ multiplex PCR, and TCRdb kept only the in-frame ones, dropping some. The sample includes about 82,000 clones, over 75% of them seen just once. The sequencing sample was made of PBMCs. The receptors shown here come from a middle-aged man in good health and CMV-seronegative.

The chain has TRBV14 and TRBJ2-7; TRBD1 might be the D (5 bases). The germline CDR1 and CDR2 sequences are SGHDN and FVKESK. Trimming left V 1 base short and J 1 base short, with 17 bases between. CDR3 length: 17 amino acids. The chain's CDR3 is CASSQGRGRVGSYEQYF. The CDR3 DNA reads as TGTGCCAGCAGCCAAGGAAGGGGCAGGGTGGGGTCCTACGAGCAGTACTTC.

This chain connects TRBV12-5 to TRBJ1-3; the D is unclear. The germline CDR1 and CDR2 sequences are LGHNT and FRNRAP. Trimming shortened V by 1 base and J by 0 bases, and 10 bases separated the two germline ends. There are 16 residues in the CDR3. In nucleotides, the CDR3 is TGTGCTAGTGGTTTGGGAACAGCCAGCTCTGGAAACACCATATATTTT. Protein product: CASGLGTASSGNTIYF. The full variable domain, rest sourced from reference TRBV12-5 and TRBJ1-3, is DARVTQTPRHKVTEMGQEVTMRCQPILGHNTVFWYRQTMMQGLELLAYFRNRAPLDDSGMPKDRFSAEMPDATLATLKIQPSEPRDSAVYFCASGLGTASSGNTIYFGEGSWLTVV.

The J gene is TRBJ2-3, the V gene TRBV7-3; 10 bases align to TRBD2. Germline trimming cut 2 bases from V and 2 bases from J; bases unmatched to any gene: 4. Germline CDR1 and CDR2: SGHTA and FQGTGA. The CDR3 has 16 residues. CDR3 loop: CASSLGLAGVTDTQYF. CDR3 coding DNA: TGTGCCAGCAGCTTAGGCCTAGCGGGGGTCACAGATACGCAGTATTTT.